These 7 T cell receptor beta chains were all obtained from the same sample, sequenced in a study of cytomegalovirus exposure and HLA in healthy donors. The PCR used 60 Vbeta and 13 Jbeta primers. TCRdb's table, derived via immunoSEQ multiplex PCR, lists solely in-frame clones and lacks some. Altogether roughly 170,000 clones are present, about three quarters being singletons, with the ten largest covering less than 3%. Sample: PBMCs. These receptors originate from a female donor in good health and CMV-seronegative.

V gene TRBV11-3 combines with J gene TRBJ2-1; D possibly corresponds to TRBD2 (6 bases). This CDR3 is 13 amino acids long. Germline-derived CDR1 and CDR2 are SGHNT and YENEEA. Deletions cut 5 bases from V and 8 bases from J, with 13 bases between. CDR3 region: CASSRGGEDEQFF. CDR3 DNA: TGTGCCAGCAGCCGGGGCGGGGAGGATGAGCAGTTCTTC.

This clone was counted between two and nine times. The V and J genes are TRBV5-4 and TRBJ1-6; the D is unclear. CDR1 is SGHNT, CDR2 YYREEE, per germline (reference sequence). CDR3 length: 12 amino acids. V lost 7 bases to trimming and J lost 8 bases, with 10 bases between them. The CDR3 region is CASGKVDSPLHF. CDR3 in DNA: TGTGCCAGCGGCAAAGTGGATTCACCCCTCCACTTT.

The CDR3: CASSQDIPSGGAGETQYF. In nucleotides, the CDR3 is TGCGCCAGCAGCCAAGATATCCCTAGCGGGGGGGCTGGAGAGACCCAGTACTTC. The genes are TRBV4-3 and TRBJ2-5; TRBD2 matches at 12 bases. The CDR3 is 18 amino acids. V shed 0 bases and J 4 bases; nucleotides not matched to a gene: 9. Germline-derived CDR1 and CDR2 are LGHNA and YSLEER.

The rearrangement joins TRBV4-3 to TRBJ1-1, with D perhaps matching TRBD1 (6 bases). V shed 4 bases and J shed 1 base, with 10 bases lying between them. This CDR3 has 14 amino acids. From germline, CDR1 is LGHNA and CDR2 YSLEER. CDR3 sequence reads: CASSRTRGNTEAFF. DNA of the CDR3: TGCGCCAGCAGCCGAACCAGGGGGAACACTGAAGCTTTCTTT.

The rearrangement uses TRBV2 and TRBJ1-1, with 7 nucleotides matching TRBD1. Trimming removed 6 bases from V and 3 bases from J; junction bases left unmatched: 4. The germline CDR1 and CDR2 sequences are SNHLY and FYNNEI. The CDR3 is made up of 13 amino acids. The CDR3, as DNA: TGTGCCAGCAGGTGGGACAGCTACACTGAAGCTTTCTTT. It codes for CASRWDSYTEAFF.

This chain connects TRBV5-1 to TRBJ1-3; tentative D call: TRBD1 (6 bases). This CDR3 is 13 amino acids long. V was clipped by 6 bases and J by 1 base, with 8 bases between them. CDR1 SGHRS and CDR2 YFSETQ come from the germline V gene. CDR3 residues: CASTTGSGNTIYF. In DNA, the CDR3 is TGCGCCAGCACCACAGGGTCTGGAAACACCATATATTTT.

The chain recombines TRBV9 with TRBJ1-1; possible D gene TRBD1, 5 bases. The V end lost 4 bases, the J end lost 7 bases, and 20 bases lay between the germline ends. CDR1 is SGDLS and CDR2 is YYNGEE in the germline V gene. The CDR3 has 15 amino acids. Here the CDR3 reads CASSPGGRTAHEAFF. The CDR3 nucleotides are TGTGCCAGCAGCCCGGGGGGACGGACCGCACATGAAGCTTTCTTT. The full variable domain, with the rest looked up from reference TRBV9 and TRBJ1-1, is DSGVTQTPKHLITATGQRVTLRCSPRSGDLSVYWYQQSLDQGLQFLIQYYNGEERAKGNILERFSAQQFPDLHSELNLSSLELGDSALYFCASSPGGRTAHEAFFGQGTRLTVV.